This is a list of T cell receptor beta chains from one sample in a study of T cells after yellow fever vaccination. TCRdb passed the 5' RACE reads through MiXCR, listing each CDR3 protein once. This table holds approximately 450,000 distinct CDR3 sequences, 15% to 20% found once. The sequencing here drew on PBMCs, taken before the yellow fever booster vaccination. The receptors originated from a man aged 18 to 29 who received the YFV17D yellow fever vaccine. Both conserved end residues are part of each CDR3. The D gene is left open where the match is weak. The size entry is marked missing in some rows and otherwise reads once, few, many or a size class.

D	size	V	J	DNA	CDR3
TRBD1	NA	TRBV6-5	TRBJ1-2	TGTGCCAGCAGTTACCAGGGGGCGTCCTATGGCTACACCTTC	CASSYQGASYGYTF
NA	NA	TRBV11-2	TRBJ2-7	TGTGCCAGCAGCTTAGCATCGACACAGGGCTACGAGCAGTACTTC	CASSLASTQGYEQYF
NA	NA	TRBV5-1	TRBJ1-1	TGCGCCAGCACCCCGGTGGGCAGTTACCTGAACACTGAAGCTTTCTTT	CASTPVGSYLNTEAFF
NA	many	TRBV4-3	TRBJ1-4	TGCGCCAGCAGCCTGAGATGGGGCAGACTTAATGAAAAACTGTTTTTT	CASSLRWGRLNEKLFF
NA	few	TRBV4-2	TRBJ2-3	TGTGCCAGCAGCCAAGATAATGGGGGGATTAGCACAGATACGCAGTATTTT	CASSQDNGGISTDTQYF
NA	NA	TRBV20-1	TRBJ2-5	TGCAGTGCTAGAAGGACGGGCTACGAGACCCAGTACTTC	CSARRTGYETQYF
NA	few	TRBV6-6	TRBJ2-5	TGTGCCAGCAGTTACGCCGGACCGAGAGGAGAGACCCAGTACTTC	CASSYAGPRGETQYF
TRBD2	few	TRBV24-1	TRBJ2-1	TGTGCCACCAGTGACACCCAGCGGGGTGAGCAGTTCTTC	CATSDTQRGEQFF
NA	many	TRBV7-8	TRBJ2-3	TGTGCCAGCAGCTTATGGCGTGGTACGCAGTATTTT	CASSLWRGTQYF
NA	NA	TRBV7-2	TRBJ1-3	TGTGCCAGCAGCTTAACAGCAGATGGAAACACCATATATTTT	CASSLTADGNTIYF
NA	few	TRBV7-9	TRBJ2-3	TGTGCCAGCAGCCCAAGCCAGGACAACACAGATACGCAGTATTTT	CASSPSQDNTDTQYF
NA	many	TRBV29-1	TRBJ2-1	TGCAGCGTTGCCCCCCGGTGGGGCAATGAGCAGTTCTTC	CSVAPRWGNEQFF
TRBD1	NA	TRBV6-5	TRBJ2-2	TGTGCCAGCAGTTACTCGAGACAGGGGGTCGGGGAGCTGTTTTTT	CASSYSRQGVGELFF
NA	NA	TRBV20-1	TRBJ2-5	TGCAGTGCTAGTGTAAGCCAAGAGACCCAGTACTTC	CSASVSQETQYF
TRBD1	NA	TRBV29-1	TRBJ2-2	TGCAGCGTACAAGACAGGGGGCTGGACGGGGAGCTGTTTTTT	CSVQDRGLDGELFF
NA	few	TRBV6-5	TRBJ1-2	TGTGCCAGCAGTCCATCGGGAGGGGGGAGGTATGGCTACACCTTC	CASSPSGGGRYGYTF
NA	few	TRBV7-3	TRBJ2-3	TGTGCCAGCAGCCTAAACCGGCGCACAGATACGCAGTATTTT	CASSLNRRTDTQYF